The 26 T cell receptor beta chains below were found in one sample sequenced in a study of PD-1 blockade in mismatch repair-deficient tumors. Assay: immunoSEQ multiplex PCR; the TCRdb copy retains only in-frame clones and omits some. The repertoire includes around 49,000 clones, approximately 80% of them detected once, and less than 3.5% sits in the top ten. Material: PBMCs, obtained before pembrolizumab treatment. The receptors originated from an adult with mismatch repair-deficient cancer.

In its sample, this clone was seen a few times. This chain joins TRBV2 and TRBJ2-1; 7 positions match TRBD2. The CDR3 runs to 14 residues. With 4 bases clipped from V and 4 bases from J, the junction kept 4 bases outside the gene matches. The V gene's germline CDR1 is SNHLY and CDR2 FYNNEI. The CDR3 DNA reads TGTGCCAGCAGTGTTCCTAGCGGTTACAATGAGCAGTTCTTC. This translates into CASSVPSGYNEQFF. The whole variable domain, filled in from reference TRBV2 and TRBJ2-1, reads EPEVTQTPSHQVTQMGQEVILRCVPISNHLYFYWYRQILGQKVEFLVSFYNNEISEKSEIFDDQFSVERPDGSNFTLKIRSTKLEDSAMYFCASSVPSGYNEQFFGPGTRLTVL.

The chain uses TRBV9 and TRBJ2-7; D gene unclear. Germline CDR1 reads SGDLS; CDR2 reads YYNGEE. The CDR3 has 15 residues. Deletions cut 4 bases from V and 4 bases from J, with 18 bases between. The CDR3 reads CASSPDGPLGYEQYF. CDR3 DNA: TGTGCCAGCAGCCCCGACGGACCCCTTGGTTACGAGCAGTACTTC.

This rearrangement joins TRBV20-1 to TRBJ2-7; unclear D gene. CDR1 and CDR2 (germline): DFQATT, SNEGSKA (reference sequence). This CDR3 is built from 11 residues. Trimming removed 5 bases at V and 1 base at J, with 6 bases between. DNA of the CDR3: TGCAGTGCTCTTTCTTCCTACGAGCAGTACTTC. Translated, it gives CSALSSYEQYF.

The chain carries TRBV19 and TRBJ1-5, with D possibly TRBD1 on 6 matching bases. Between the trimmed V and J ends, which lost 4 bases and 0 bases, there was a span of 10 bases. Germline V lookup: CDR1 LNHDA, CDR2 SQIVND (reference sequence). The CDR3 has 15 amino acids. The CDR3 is CASSTWTASNQPQHF. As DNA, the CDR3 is TGTGCCAGTAGTACCTGGACAGCTAGCAATCAGCCCCAGCATTTT. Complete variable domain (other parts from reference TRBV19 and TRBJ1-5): DGGITQSPKYLFRKEGQNVTLSCEQNLNHDAMYWYRQDPGQGLRLIYYSQIVNDFQKGDIAEGYSVSREKKESFPLTVTSAQKNPTAFYLCASSTWTASNQPQHFGDGTRLSIL.

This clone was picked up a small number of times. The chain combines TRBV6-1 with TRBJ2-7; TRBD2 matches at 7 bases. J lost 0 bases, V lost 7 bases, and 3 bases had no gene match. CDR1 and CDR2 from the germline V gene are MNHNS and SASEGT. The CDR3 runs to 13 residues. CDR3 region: CASNGGGSYEQYF. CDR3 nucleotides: TGTGCCAGCAATGGCGGGGGCTCCTACGAGCAGTACTTC.

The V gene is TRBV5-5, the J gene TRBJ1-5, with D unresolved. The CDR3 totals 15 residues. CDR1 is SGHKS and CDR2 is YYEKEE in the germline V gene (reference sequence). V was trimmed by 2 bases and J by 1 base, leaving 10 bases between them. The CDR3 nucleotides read TGTGCCAGCAGCTTCGGATTAGAAAGCAATCAGCCCCAGCATTTT. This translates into CASSFGLESNQPQHF.

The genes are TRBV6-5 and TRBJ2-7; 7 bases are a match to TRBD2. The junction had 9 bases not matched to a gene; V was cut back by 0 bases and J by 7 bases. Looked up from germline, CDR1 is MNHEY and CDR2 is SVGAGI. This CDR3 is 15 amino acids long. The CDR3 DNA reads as TGTGCCAGCAGTTACTCTAGCGGGTCATACGAGGAGCAGTACTTC. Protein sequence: CASSYSSGSYEEQYF.

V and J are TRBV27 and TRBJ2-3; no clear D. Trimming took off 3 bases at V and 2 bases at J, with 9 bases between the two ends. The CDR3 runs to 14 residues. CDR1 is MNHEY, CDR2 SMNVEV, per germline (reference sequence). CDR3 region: CASSFGQLTDTQYF. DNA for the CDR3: TGTGCCAGCAGTTTTGGGCAGCTCACAGATACGCAGTATTTT.

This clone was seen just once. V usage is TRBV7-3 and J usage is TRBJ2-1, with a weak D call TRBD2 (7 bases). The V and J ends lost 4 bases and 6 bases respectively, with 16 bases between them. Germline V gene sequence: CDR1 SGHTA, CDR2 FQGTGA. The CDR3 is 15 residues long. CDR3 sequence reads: CASSSGGGQGNEQFF. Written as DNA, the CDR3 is TGTGCCAGCAGCTCGGGCGGGGGCCAGGGCAATGAGCAGTTCTTC.

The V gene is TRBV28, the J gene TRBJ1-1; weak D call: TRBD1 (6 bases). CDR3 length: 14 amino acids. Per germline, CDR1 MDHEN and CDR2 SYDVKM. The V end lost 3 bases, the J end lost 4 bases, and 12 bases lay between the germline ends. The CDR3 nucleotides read TGTGCCAGCAGTTTCGGGGGGCTGAGCACTGAAGCTTTCTTT. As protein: CASSFGGLSTEAFF.

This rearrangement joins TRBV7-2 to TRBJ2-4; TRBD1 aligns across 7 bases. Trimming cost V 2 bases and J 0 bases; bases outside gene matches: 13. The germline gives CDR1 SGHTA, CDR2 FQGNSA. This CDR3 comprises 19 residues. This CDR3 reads CASSLRTGTGTLAKNIQYF. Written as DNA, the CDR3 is TGTGCCAGCAGCTTAAGGACAGGAACAGGAACCTTAGCCAAAAACATTCAGTACTTC.

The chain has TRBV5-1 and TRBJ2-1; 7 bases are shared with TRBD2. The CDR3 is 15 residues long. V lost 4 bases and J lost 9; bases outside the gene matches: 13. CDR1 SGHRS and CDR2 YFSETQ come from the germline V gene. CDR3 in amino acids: CASSAGLVAGSEQFF. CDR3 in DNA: TGCGCCAGCAGCGCCGGACTAGTAGCGGGTAGTGAGCAGTTCTTC.

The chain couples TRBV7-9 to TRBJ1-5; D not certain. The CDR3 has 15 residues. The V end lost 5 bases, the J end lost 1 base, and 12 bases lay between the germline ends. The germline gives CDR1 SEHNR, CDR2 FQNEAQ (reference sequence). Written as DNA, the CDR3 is TGTGCCAGCAGCCCTTCCCAGATGAGCAATCAGCCCCAGCATTTT. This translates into CASSPSQMSNQPQHF.

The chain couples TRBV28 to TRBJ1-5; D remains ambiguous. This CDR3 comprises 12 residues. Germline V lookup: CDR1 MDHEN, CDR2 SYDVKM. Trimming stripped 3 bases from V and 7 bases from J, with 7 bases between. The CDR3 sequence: CASSFVSQPQHF. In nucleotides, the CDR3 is TGTGCCAGCAGTTTCGTAAGCCAGCCCCAGCATTTT.

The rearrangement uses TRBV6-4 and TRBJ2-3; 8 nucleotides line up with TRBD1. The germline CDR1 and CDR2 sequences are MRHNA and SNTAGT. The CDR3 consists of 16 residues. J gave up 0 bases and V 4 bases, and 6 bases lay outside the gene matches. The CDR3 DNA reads TGTGCCAGCAGTGCTGGATGGACAGGGAGCACAGATACGCAGTATTTT. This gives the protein CASSAGWTGSTDTQYF.

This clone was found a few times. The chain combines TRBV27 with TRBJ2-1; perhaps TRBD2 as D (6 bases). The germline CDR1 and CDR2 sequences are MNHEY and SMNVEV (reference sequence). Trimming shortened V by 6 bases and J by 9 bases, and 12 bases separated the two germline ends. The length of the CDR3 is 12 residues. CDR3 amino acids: CASRRAGPEQFF. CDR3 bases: TGTGCCAGCAGAAGAGCGGGCCCTGAGCAGTTCTTC.

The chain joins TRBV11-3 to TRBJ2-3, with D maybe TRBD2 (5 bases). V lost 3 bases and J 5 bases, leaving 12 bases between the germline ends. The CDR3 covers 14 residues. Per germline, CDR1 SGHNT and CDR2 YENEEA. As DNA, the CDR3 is TGTGCCAGCAGCTTTACCGGAGAGGGAGATACGCAGTATTTT. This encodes CASSFTGEGDTQYF.

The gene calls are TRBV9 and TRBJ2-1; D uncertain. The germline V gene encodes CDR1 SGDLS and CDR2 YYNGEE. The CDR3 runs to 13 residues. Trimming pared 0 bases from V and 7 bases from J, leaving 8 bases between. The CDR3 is CASSVAQWNEQFF. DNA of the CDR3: TGTGCCAGCAGCGTAGCTCAGTGGAATGAGCAGTTCTTC.

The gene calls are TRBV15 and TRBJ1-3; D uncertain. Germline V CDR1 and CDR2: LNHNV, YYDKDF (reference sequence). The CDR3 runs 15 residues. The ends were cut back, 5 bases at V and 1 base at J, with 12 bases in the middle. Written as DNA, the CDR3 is TGTGCCACCAGCCGCCGGGCGGGGTCTGGAAACACCATATATTTT. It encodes CATSRRAGSGNTIYF.

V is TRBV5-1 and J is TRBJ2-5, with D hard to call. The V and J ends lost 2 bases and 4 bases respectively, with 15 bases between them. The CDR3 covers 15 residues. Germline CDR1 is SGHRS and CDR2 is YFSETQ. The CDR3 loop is CASSFNDGWGETQYF. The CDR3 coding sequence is TGCGCCAGCAGCTTCAACGACGGGTGGGGAGAGACCCAGTACTTC.

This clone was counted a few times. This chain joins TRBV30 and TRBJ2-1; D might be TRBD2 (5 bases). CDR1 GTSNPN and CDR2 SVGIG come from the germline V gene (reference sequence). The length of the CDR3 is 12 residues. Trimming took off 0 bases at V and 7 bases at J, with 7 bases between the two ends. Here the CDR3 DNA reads TGTGCCTGGAGTGTACGGACTAATGAGCAGTTCTTC. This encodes CAWSVRTNEQFF.

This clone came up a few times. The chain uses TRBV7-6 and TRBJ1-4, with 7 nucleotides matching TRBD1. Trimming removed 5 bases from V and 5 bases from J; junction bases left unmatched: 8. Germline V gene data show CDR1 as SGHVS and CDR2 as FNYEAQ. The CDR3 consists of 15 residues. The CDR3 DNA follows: TGTGCCAGCAGCAGGCGGGACAGATTCAATGAAAAACTGTTTTTT. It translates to CASSRRDRFNEKLFF.

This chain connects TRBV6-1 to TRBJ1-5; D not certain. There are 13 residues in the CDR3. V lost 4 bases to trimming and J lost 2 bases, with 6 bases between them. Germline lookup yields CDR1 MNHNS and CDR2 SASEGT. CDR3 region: CASSVVGNQPQHF. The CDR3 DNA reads TGTGCCAGCAGTGTAGTCGGCAATCAGCCCCAGCATTTT.

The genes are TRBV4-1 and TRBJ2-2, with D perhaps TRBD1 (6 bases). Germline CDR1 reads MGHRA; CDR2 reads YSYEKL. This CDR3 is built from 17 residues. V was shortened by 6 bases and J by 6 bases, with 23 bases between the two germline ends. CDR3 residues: CASRTTPFPQGPGELFF. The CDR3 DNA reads TGCGCCAGCAGAACTACCCCGTTCCCTCAGGGGCCCGGGGAGCTGTTTTTT.

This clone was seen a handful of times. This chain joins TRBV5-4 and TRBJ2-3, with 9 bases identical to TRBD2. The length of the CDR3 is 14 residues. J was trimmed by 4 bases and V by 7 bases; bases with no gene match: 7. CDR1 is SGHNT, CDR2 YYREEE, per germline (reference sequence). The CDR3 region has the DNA TGTGCCAGCCGTAGCGGGGGAGTGGCAGATACGCAGTATTTT. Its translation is CASRSGGVADTQYF.

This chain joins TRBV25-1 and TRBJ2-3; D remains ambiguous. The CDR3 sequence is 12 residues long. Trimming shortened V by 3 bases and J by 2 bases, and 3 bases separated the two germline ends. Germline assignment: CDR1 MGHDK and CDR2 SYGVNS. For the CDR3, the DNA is TGTGCCAGCAGTGACAACACAGATACGCAGTATTTT. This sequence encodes CASSDNTDTQYF.